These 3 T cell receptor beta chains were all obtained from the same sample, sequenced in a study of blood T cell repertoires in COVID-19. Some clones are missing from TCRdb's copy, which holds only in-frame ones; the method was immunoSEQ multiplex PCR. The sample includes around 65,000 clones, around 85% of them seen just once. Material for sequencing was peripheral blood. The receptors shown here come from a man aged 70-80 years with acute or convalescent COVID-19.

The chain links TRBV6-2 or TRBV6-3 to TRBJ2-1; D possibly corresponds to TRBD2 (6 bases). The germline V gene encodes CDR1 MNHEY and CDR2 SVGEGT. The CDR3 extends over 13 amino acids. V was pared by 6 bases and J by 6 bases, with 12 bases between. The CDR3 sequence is CASSPGTFNEQFF. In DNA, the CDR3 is TGTGCCAGCAGCCCCGGGACTTTCAATGAGCAGTTCTTC.

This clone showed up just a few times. CDR3 residues: CASSQDLPGTGNTEAFF. CDR3 nucleotides: TGTGCCAGCAGCCAAGATCTACCCGGGACAGGGAACACTGAAGCTTTCTTT. The chain has TRBV4-2 and TRBJ1-1, with TRBD1 identical over 8 bases. This CDR3 spans 17 amino acids. Looked up from germline, CDR1 is LGHNA and CDR2 is YNFKEQ. V shed 0 bases, J shed 1 base, and the junction held 7 bases outside the gene matches.

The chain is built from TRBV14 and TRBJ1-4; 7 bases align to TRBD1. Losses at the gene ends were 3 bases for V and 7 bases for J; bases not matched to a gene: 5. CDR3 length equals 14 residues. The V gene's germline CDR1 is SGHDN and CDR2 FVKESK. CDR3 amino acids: CASSHRGVSEKLFF. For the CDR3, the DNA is TGTGCCAGCAGCCACAGGGGGGTTAGTGAAAAACTGTTTTTT.